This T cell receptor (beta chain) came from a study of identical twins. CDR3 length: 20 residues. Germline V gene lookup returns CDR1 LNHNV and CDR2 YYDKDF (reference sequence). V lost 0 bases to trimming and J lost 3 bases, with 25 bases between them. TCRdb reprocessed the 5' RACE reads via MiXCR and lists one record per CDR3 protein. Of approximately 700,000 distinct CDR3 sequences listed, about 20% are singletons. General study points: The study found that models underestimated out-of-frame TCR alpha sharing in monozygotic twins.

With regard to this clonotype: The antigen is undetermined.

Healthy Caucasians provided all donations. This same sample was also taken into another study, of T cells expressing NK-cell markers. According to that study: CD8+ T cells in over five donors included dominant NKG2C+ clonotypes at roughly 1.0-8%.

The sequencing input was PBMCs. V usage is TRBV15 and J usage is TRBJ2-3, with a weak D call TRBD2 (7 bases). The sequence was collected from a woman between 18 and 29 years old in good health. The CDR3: CATSRDLAGAWGQHTDTQYF. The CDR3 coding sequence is TGTGCCACCAGCAGAGATCTCGCGGGGGCCTGGGGTCAGCATACAGATACGCAGTATTTT.